This TCR beta chain was sequenced for a study of CD8 T cells in Susac syndrome. TCR beta sequences were obtained from blood CD8+ and CD4+ T cells. While CD8+ and CD4+ T cells were isolated negatively, TEMRA cells were enriched by FACS. RNA was extracted with the RNeasy kit, and a quantity of roughly 0.45 to 1 ug was reverse transcribed using random hexamers. Multiplex immunoSEQ PCR targeted 54 Vbeta and 13 Jbeta TCR beta segments. Each CDR3 protein is one row after TCRdb ran MiXCR on the immunoSEQ multiplex PCR reads. The repertoire has 200,000 to 250,000 distinct CDR3 sequences, 90% to 95% of them found once; the top ten carry 0.065% to 0.075%. The length of the CDR3 is 14 residues. V lost 5 bases to trimming and J lost 3 bases, with 13 bases between them.

The sequence came from a human donor with multiple sclerosis. The source material was CD4+ T cells from PBMCs. This sequence joins TRBV12-3 or TRBV12-4 and TRBJ1-2; D is possibly TRBD1 (6 bases). CDR3 DNA: TGTGCCAGCAGTCCCACCTCAGGGGACTATGGCTACACCTTC. Residues: CASSPTSGDYGYTF.